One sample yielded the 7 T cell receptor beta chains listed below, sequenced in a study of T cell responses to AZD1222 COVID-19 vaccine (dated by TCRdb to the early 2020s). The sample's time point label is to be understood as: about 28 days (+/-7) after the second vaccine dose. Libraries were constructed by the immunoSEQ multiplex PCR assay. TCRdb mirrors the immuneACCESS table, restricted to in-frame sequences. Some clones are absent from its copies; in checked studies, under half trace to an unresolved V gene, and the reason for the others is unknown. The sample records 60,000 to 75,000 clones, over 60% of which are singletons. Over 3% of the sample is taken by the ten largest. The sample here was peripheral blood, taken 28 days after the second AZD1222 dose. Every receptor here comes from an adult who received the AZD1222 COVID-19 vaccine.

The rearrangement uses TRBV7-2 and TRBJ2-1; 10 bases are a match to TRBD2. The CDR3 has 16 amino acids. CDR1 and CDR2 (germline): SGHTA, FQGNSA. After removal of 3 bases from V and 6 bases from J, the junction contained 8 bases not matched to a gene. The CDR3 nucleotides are TGTGCCAGCAGCTTTTTCGAGCGGGGGGGCTCCAATGAGCAGTTCTTC. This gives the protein CASSFFERGGSNEQFF. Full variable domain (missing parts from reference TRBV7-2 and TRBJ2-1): GAGVSQSPSNKVTEKGKDVELRCDPISGHTALYWYRQSLGQGLEFLIYFQGNSAPDKSGLPSDRFSAERTGGSVSTLTIQRTQQEDSAVYLCASSFFERGGSNEQFFGPGTRLTVL.

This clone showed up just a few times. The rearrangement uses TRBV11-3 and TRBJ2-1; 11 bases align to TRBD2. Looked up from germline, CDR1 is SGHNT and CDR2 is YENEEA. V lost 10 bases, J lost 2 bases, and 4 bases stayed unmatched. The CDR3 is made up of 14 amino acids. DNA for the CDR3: TGTGCCACCGGTAGCGGGGGGGCCTACAATGAGCAGTTCTTC. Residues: CATGSGGAYNEQFF.

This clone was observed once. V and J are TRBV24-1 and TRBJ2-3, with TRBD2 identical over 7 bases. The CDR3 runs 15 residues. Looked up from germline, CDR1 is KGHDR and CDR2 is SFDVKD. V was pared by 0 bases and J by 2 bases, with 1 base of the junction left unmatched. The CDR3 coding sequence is TGTGCCACCAGTGATTTGAGCGGGGCCACAGATACGCAGTATTTT. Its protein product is CATSDLSGATDTQYF.

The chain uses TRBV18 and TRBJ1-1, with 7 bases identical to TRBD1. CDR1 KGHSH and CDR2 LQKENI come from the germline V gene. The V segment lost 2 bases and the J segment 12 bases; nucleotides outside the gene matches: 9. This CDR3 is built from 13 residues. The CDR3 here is CASSPEGGQLTFF. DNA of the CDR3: TGTGCCAGCTCACCAGAGGGGGGACAGTTAACTTTCTTT.

This chain's CDR3 is CASSHPAGLEQPQHF. DNA of the CDR3: TGTGCCAGCAGCCACCCGGCGGGGTTGGAGCAGCCCCAGCATTTT. The V gene is TRBV5-8, the J gene TRBJ1-5; D unclear. Germline-derived CDR1 and CDR2 are SGHTS and YDEGEE. This CDR3 has 15 amino acids. With 4 bases removed from V and 7 bases from J, the gap between germline ends came to 18 bases.

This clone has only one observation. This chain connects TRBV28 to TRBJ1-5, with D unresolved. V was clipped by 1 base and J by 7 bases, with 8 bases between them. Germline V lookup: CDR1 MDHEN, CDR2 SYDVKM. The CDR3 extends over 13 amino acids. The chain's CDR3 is CASSLSPPQPQHF. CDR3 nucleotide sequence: TGTGCCAGCAGTTTATCTCCGCCACAGCCCCAGCATTTT.

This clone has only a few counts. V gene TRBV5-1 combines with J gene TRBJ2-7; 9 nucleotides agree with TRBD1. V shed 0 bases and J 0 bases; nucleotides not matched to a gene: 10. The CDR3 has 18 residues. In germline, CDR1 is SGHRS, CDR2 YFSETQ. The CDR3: CASSLAGTGWTTSYEQYF. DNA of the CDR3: TGCGCCAGCAGCTTGGCCGGGACAGGGTGGACCACCTCCTACGAGCAGTACTTC.